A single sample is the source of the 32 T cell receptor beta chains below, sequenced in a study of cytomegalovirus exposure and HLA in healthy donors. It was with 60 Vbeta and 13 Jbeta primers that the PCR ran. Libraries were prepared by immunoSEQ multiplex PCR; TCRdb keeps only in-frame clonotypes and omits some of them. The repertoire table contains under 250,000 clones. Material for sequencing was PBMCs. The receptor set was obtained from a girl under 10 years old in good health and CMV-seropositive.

CDR3 loop: CASSTSGRSSYEQYF. The CDR3 bases are TGTGCCAGCAGTACCAGCGGGAGAAGTTCCTACGAGCAGTACTTC. The V gene is TRBV6-5, the J gene TRBJ2-7; TRBD2 aligns across 8 bases. The CDR3 is made up of 15 amino acids. V dropped 5 bases and J dropped 1; count of bases not matched to a gene: 7. CDR1 is MNHEY, CDR2 SVGAGI, per germline.

The CDR3 DNA reads TGTGCCAGCAGTGAATATAAGGGGACAGGGGAGCCCGGGGAGCTGTTTTTT. Protein product: CASSEYKGTGEPGELFF. The chain recombines TRBV25-1 with TRBJ2-2, with TRBD1 identical over 10 bases. Germline values: CDR1 MGHDK, CDR2 SYGVNS. This CDR3 is built from 17 residues. Losses at the gene ends were 0 bases for V and 6 bases for J; bases not matched to a gene: 7.

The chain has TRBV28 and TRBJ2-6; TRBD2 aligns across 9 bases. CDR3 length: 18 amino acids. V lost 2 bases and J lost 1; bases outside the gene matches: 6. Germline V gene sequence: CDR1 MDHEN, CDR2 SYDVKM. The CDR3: CASSLVAGGLSGANVLTF. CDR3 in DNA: TGTGCCAGCAGTTTAGTGGCGGGAGGGTTATCTGGGGCCAACGTCCTGACTTTC.

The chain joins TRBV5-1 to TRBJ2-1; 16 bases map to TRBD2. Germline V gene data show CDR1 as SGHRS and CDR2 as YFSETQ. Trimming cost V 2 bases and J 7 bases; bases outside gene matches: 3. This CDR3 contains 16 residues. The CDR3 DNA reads TGCGCCAGCAGCTTTCTGGGACTAGCGGGAGGGAATGAGCAGTTCTTC. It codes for CASSFLGLAGGNEQFF.

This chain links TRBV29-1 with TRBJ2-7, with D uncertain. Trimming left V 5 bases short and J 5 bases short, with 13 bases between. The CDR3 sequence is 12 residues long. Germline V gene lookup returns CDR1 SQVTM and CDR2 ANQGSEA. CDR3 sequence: CSVFGLSDEQYF. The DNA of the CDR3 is TGCAGCGTTTTCGGGTTATCAGACGAGCAGTACTTC.

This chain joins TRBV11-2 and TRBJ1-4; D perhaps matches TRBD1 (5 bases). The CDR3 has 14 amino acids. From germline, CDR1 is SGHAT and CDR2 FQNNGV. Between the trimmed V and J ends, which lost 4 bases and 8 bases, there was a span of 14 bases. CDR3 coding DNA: TGTGCCAGCAGCTATCTTGGGGAGGGGGAAAAACTGTTTTTT. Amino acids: CASSYLGEGEKLFF.

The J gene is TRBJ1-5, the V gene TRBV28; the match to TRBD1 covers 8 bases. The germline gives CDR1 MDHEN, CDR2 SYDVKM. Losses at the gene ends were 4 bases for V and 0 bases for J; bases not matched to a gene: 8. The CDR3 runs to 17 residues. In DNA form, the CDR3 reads TGTGCCAGCAGTTGGGGGGACAGGCTCTATAGCAATCAGCCCCAGCATTTT. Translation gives CASSWGDRLYSNQPQHF. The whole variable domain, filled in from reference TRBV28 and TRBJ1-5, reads DVKVTQSSRYLVKRTGEKVFLECVQDMDHENMFWYRQDPGLGLRLIYFSYDVKMKEKGDIPEGYSVSREKKERFSLILESASTNQTSMYLCASSWGDRLYSNQPQHFGDGTRLSIL.

The DNA for the CDR3 is TGTGCCAGCTCACCACCGGAGGGAAACACCATATATTTT. Residues: CASSPPEGNTIYF. The V and J genes are TRBV18 and TRBJ1-3; no reliable D call. The germline gives CDR1 KGHSH, CDR2 LQKENI. CDR3 length equals 13 residues. V was shortened by 0 bases and J by 4 bases, with 4 bases between the two germline ends. The variable domain in full, with the rest retrieved from reference TRBV18 and TRBJ1-3, is NAGVMQNPRHLVRRRGQEARLRCSPMKGHSHVYWYRQLPEEGLKFMVYLQKENIIDESGMPKERFSAEFPKEGPSILRIQQVVRGDSAAYFCASSPPEGNTIYFGEGSWLTVV.

The CDR3 coding sequence is TGTGCCAGCAGTTCAGGACAGGGGTCATGGGAGCAGTACTTC. As protein: CASSSGQGSWEQYF. The rearrangement joins TRBV6-5 to TRBJ2-7; 9 bases map to TRBD1. The germline CDR1 and CDR2 sequences are MNHEY and SVGAGI. Trimming removed 4 bases from V and 7 bases from J; junction bases left unmatched: 8. There are 14 residues in the CDR3.

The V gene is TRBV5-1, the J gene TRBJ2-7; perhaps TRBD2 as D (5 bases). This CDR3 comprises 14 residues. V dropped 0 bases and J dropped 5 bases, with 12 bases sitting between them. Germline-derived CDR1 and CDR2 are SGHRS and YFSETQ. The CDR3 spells CASSLDRSGNEQYF. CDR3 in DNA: TGCGCCAGCAGCTTGGACAGATCGGGGAACGAGCAGTACTTC.

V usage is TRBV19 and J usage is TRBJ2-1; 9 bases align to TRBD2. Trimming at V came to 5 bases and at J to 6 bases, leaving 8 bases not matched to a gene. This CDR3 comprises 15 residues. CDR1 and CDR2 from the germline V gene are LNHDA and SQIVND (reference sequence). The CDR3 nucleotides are TGTGCCAGTAGTCTTAGCGGGAGCAGTTTCAATGAGCAGTTCTTC. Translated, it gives CASSLSGSSFNEQFF.

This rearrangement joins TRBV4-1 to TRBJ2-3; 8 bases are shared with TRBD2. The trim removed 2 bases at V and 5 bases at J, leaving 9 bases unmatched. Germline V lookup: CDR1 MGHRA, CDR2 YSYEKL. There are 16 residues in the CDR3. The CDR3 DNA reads TGCGCCAGCAGCCAATTACTAGCGGAGGAGGTAGATACGCAGTATTTT. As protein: CASSQLLAEEVDTQYF.

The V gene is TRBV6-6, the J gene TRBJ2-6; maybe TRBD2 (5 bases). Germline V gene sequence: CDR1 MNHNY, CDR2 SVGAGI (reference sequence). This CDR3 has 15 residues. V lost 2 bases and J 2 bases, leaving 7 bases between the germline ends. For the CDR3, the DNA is TGTGCCAGCAGTTACGACGGGACTGGGGCCAACGTCCTGACTTTC. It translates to CASSYDGTGANVLTF.

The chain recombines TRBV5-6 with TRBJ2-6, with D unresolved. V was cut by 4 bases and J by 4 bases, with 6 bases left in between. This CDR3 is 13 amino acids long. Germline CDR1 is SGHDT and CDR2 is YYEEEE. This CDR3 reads CASSILGANVLTF. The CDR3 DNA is TGTGCCAGCAGCATACTAGGGGCCAACGTCCTGACTTTC.

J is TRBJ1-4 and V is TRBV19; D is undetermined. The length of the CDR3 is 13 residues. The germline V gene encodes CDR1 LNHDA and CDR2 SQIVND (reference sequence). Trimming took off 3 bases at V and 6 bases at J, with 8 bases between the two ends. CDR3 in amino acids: CASSIFPHEKLFF. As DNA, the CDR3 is TGTGCCAGTAGTATTTTTCCTCATGAAAAACTGTTTTTT.

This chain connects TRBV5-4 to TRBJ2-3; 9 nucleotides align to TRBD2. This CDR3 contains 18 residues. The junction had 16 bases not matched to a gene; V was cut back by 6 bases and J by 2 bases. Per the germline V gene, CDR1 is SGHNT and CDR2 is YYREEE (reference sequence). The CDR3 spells CASTHGGALAGDTDTQYF. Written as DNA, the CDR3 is TGTGCCAGCACCCACGGGGGGGCATTAGCGGGAGACACAGATACGCAGTATTTT.

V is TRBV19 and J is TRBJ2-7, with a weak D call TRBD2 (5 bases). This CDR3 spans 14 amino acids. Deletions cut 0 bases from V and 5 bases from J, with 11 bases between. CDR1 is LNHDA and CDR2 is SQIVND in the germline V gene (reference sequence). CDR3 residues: CASSIEDLGNEQYF. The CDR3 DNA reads TGTGCCAGTAGTATAGAGGACTTAGGGAACGAGCAGTACTTC. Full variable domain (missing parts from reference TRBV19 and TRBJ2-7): DGGITQSPKYLFRKEGQNVTLSCEQNLNHDAMYWYRQDPGQGLRLIYYSQIVNDFQKGDIAEGYSVSREKKESFPLTVTSAQKNPTAFYLCASSIEDLGNEQYFGPGTRLTVT.

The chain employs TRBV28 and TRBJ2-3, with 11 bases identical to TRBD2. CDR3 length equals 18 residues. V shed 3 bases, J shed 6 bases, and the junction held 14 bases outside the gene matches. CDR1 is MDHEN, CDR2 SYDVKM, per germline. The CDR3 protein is CASSLPPLGSGRADTQYF. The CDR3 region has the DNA TGTGCCAGCAGTTTGCCGCCATTGGGTAGCGGGAGGGCCGATACGCAGTATTTT. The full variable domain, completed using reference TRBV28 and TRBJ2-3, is DVKVTQSSRYLVKRTGEKVFLECVQDMDHENMFWYRQDPGLGLRLIYFSYDVKMKEKGDIPEGYSVSREKKERFSLILESASTNQTSMYLCASSLPPLGSGRADTQYFGPGTRLTVL.

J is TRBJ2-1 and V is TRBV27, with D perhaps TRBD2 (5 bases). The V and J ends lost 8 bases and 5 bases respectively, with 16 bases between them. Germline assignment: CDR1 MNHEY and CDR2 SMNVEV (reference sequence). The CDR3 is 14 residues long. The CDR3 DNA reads TGTGCCAGCGGAGGACGGGCACCTCACAATGAGCAGTTCTTC. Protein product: CASGGRAPHNEQFF.

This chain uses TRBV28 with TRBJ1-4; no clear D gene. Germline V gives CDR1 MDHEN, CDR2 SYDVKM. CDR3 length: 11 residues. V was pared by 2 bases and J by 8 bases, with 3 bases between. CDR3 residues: CASSLTEKLFF. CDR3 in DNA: TGTGCCAGCAGTTTAACAGAAAAACTGTTTTTT. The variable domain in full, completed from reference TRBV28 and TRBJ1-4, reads DVKVTQSSRYLVKRTGEKVFLECVQDMDHENMFWYRQDPGLGLRLIYFSYDVKMKEKGDIPEGYSVSREKKERFSLILESASTNQTSMYLCASSLTEKLFFGSGTQLSVL.

Here the CDR3 DNA reads TGCGCCAGCAGTGATGGGACTAGCGGAGGGGGGGATACGCAGTATTTT. Translation: CASSDGTSGGGDTQYF. The chain joins TRBV10-1 to TRBJ2-3, with 11 bases lining up with TRBD2. The CDR3 runs to 16 residues. Trimming at V came to 3 bases and at J to 6 bases, leaving 8 bases not matched to a gene. The germline CDR1 and CDR2 sequences are WNHNN and SYGVQD (reference sequence).

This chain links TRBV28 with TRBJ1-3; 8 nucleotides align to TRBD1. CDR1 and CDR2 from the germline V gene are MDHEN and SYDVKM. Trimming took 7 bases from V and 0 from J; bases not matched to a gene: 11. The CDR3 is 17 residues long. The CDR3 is CASISGQGLFSGNTIYF. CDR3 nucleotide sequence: TGTGCCAGCATTTCCGGACAGGGCCTCTTCTCTGGAAACACCATATATTTT.

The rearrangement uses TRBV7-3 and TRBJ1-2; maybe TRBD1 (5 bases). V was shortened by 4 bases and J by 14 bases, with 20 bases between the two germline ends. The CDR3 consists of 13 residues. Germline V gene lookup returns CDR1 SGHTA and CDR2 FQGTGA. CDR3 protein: CASSSTFRQGRTF. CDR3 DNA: TGTGCCAGCAGCTCAACATTTCGCCAGGGTCGGACCTTC.

The CDR3 nucleotides are TGTGCCAGCAGTGGGGGACAGGGCATAATAAACGGAATAGAAGCTTTCTTT. It translates to CASSGGQGIINGIEAFF. This chain links TRBV28 with TRBJ1-1; 9 nucleotides align to TRBD1. CDR3 length equals 17 residues. The junction had 18 bases not matched to a gene; V was cut back by 5 bases and J by 8 bases. The germline gives CDR1 MDHEN, CDR2 SYDVKM. Based on the CDR3 plus reference TRBV28 and TRBJ1-1, the full variable domain is DVKVTQSSRYLVKRTGEKVFLECVQDMDHENMFWYRQDPGLGLRLIYFSYDVKMKEKGDIPEGYSVSREKKERFSLILESASTNQTSMYLCASSGGQGIINGIEAFFGQGTRLTVV.

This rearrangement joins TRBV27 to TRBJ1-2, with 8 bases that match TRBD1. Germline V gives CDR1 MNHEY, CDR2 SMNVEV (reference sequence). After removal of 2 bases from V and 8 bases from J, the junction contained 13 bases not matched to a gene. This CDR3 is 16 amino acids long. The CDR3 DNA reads TGTGCCAGCAGTTTAATGACAGGGGATTTTTCTGGAGGCTACACCTTC. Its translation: CASSLMTGDFSGGYTF.

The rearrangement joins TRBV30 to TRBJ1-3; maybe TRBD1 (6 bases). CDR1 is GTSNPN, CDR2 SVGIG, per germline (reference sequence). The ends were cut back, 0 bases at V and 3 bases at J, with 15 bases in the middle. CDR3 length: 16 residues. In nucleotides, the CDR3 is TGTGCCTGGAGTGTACGCCAGGGGAATGGTGGAAACACCATATATTTT. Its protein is CAWSVRQGNGGNTIYF.

In nucleotides, the CDR3 is TGCGCCAGCAGCTTGCGTCTAGAGAACAATGAGCAGTTCTTC. Amino acid sequence: CASSLRLENNEQFF. The genes are TRBV5-1 and TRBJ2-1; no reliable D call. V was cut by 1 base and J by 5 bases, with 10 bases left in between. Per the germline V gene, CDR1 is SGHRS and CDR2 is YFSETQ. The CDR3 sequence is 14 residues long.

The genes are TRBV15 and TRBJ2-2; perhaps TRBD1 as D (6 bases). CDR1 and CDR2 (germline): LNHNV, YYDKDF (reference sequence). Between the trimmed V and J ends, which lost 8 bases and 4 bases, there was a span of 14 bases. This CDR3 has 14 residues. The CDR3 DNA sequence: TGTGCCACCTCGACAGGACGTAGCACCGGGGAGCTGTTTTTT. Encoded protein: CATSTGRSTGELFF.

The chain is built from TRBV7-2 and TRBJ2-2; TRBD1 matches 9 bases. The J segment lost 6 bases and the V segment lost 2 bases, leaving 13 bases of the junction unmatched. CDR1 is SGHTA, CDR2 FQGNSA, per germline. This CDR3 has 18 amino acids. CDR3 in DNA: TGTGCCAGCAGCTTAACCCCCCGGACAGGGGCAAGGTCCGGGGAGCTGTTTTTT. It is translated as CASSLTPRTGARSGELFF.

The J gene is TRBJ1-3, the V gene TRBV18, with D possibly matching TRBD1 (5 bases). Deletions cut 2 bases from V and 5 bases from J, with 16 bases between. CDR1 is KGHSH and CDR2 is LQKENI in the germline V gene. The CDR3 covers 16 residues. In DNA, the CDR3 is TGTGCCAGCTCACCAAATATGATCCAGGGCCGAAACACCATATATTTT. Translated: CASSPNMIQGRNTIYF.

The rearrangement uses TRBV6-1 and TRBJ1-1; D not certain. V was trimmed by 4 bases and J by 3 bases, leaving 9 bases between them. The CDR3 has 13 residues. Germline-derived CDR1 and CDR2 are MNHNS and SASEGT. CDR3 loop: CASSGKRDTEAFF. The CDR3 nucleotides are TGTGCCAGCAGTGGTAAGAGGGACACTGAAGCTTTCTTT.

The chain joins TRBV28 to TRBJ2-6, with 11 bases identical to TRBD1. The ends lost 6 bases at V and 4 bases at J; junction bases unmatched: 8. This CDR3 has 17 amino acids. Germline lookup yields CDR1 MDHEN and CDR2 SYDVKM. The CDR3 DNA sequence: TGTGCCAGCAGCCAAGGGACAGGGGGTTTGGGGGCCAACGTCCTGACTTTC. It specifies CASSQGTGGLGANVLTF.